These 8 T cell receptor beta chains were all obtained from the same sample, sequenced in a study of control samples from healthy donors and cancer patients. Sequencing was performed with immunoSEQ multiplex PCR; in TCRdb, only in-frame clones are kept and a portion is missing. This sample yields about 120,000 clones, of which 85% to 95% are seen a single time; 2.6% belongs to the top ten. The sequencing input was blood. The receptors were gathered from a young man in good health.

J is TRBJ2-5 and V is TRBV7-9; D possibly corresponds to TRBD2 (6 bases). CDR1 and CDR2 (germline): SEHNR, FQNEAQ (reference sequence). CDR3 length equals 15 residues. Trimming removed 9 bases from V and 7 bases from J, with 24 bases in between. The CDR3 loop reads CASASLRRVEGTQYF. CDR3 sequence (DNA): TGTGCCAGTGCCTCCCTCCGGCGCGTGGAGGGGACCCAGTACTTC.

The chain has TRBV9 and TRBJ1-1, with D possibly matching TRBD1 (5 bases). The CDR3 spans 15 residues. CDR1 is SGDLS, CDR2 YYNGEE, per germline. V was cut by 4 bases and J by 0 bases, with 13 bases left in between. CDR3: CASSPAGVMNTEAFF. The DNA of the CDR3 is TGTGCCAGCAGCCCCGCGGGGGTCATGAACACTGAAGCTTTCTTT.

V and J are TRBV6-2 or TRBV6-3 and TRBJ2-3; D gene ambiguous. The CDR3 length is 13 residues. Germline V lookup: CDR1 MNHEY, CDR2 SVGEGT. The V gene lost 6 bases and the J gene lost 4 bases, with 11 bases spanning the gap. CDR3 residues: CASSPGWADTQYF. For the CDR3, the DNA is TGTGCCAGCAGCCCGGGTTGGGCAGATACGCAGTATTTT.

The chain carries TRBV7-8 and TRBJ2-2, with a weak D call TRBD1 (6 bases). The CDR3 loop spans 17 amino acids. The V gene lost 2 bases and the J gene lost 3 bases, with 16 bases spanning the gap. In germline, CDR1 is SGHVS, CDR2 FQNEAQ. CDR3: CASSLFAPQGYTGELFF. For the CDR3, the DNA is TGTGCCAGCAGCTTATTTGCCCCGCAGGGGTACACCGGGGAGCTGTTTTTT. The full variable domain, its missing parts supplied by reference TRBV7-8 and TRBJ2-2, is GAGVSQSPRYKVAKRGQDVALRCDPISGHVSLFWYQQALGQGPEFLTYFQNEAQLDKSGLPSDRFFAERPEGSVSTLKIQRTQQEDSAVYLCASSLFAPQGYTGELFFGEGSRLTVL.

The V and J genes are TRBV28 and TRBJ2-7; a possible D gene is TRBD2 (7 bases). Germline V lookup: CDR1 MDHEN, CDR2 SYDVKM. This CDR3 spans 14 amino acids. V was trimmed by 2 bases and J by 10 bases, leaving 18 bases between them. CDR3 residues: CASSLPKKGGYQYF. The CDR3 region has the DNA TGTGCCAGCAGTTTACCGAAAAAGGGGGGGTACCAGTACTTC. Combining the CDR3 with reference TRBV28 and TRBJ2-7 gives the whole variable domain DVKVTQSSRYLVKRTGEKVFLECVQDMDHENMFWYRQDPGLGLRLIYFSYDVKMKEKGDIPEGYSVSREKKERFSLILESASTNQTSMYLCASSLPKKGGYQYFGPGTRLTVT.

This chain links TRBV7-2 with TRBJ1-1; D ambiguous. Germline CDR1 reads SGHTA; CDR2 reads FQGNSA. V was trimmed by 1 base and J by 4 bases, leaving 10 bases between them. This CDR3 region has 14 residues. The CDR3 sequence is CASSLVGSVTEAFF. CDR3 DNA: TGTGCCAGCAGCTTAGTCGGGTCAGTCACTGAAGCTTTCTTT.

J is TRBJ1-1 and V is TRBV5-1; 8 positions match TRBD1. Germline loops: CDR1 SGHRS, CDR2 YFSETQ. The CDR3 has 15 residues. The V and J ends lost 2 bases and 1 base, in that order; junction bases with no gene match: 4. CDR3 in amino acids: CASSLQGDKNTEAFF. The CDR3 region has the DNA TGCGCCAGCAGCTTACAGGGGGATAAGAACACTGAAGCTTTCTTT.

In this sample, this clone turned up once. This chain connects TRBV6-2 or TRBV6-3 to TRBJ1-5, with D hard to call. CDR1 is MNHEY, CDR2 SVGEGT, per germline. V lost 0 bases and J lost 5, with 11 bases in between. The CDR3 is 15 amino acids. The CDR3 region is CASSYSNDIHQPQHF. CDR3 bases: TGTGCCAGCAGTTACTCGAATGATATACATCAGCCCCAGCATTTT.